This entry is about one TCR beta chain. What antigen it recognizes has not been identified. Base qualities are not provided; no much larger clone lies one nucleotide away. The sample is drawn from a study of T cell responses to AZD1222 COVID-19 vaccine (dated by TCRdb to about 2021). Regarding the research as a whole: Because spike-specific TCR depth and breadth did not differ between the two schedules, AZD1222 recipients who got a second dose at roughly 4 weeks were pooled with those who got a second dose at roughly 12 weeks. Trial participants were enrolled by age into subgroups of 18-55, 56-69 and 70-plus years, and about 150, 27 and 61 TCR-sequenced participants, respectively, were included in these subgroups. TCR sequencing was performed for fewer than 250 trial participants, of whom 200 to 220 were given two doses of AZD1222 and some 25 were given two doses of MenACWY control vaccine.

The CDR3 spans 18 residues, from the cysteine through the phenylalanine. Just CDR3 DNA is preserved here, 54 bases in frame from base 1. Sequences MGHRA (CDR1) and YSYEKL (CDR2) are obtained from the germline V gene. V gives up 1 base and J gives up 2 bases, and the segment between their germline ends measures 20 bases. In light of the paper, this sample's time point label describes: baseline before first vaccination. Vaccinee samples were obtained from the UK trials COV001 and COV002, which included a single-blind randomized controlled phase 2/3 trial of AZD1222 (ChAdOx1 nCoV-19) in healthy adults. For TCRbeta chain sequencing, PBMC samples from trial participants were taken at day 0 and at day 28 after the second dose. The CDR3 regions of human TCRbeta chains were analyzed by immunosequencing. The original pipeline was this. TCRs in the repertoires were matched against a reference library of SARS-CoV-2-specific TCRs that had been generated with the MIRA antigen-specificity platform. Breadth was defined as the fraction of unique TCRs that were SARS-CoV-2-associated. Depth was defined as the fraction of total T cells that were SARS-CoV-2-associated. Each spike-specific TCR was assigned to its reactive spike region and to a CD4 or CD8 class using the MIRA data. Log10-transformed breadth and depth values were compared by one-way ANOVA with Sidak's multiple comparisons tests. Imported from immuneACCESS, the table was reduced by TCRdb to in-frame sequences with V and J called. These copies leave out some clones; in studies compared against another copy, an unresolved V gene accounts for under half, and the cause of the remainder is not known. The V and J calls and clone size come from that table; D and trimming were worked out from the DNA. This sample comprises 90,000 to 120,000 clones, around 84% of them detected only once. The ten most abundant clones make up approximately 3.3% of the sample.

On the study overall, not on this receptor specifically: Conclusions about previously exposed vaccinees are limited because only a handful of AZD1222 recipients were SARS-CoV-2 seropositive at baseline. The vaccine-associated CD4 TCRs covered the entire spike protein, and the dominant responses fell in regions 160-218 and 743-854. The 56-69-year group was small, and its depth increase did not reach significance, likely because of low power. No day 14 peak-response samples were available, so repertoires were characterized only after the peak T cell response. Most participants were white British and females outnumbered males, and the authors suggested that clonal diversity may have been underestimated. Epitopes outside the regions mutated in the B.1.351 and B.1.1.7 variants were reportedly recognized by nearly half of the unique spike-specific TCRs. After two AZD1222 doses, both the breadth and the depth of spike-specific TCRs were significantly higher than at day 0 and than in MenACWY recipients.

The receptor was isolated from an adult in good health. Here the sequenced sample was peripheral blood, taken on day 0 of AZD1222 vaccination. The chain is made from TRBV4-1 and TRBJ2-5; the D gene is tentatively TRBD1 or TRBD2, each matching 5 bases. The CDR3 region: CASSQGLIRDGTQETQYF. In nucleotides, the sequence is TGCGCCAGCAGCCAAGGTTTAATCCGGGACGGAACACAAGAGACCCAGTACTTC.